Following are 16 T cell receptor beta chains from one sample sequenced in a study of blood T cell repertoires in COVID-19. Data came from immunoSEQ multiplex PCR; TCRdb stores just in-frame clones and leaves some out. In the table there are hundreds of thousands of clones, 88% of which are singletons. The sequencing sample was made of PBMCs or T cells enriched from blood (not recorded which). The receptors stem from a woman between 35 and 50 years old with acute COVID-19.

The gene calls are TRBV7-8 and TRBJ1-2; D is perhaps TRBD1 (5 bases). This CDR3 has 14 residues. The germline V gene has CDR1 SGHVS and CDR2 FQNEAQ. Trimming left V 1 base short and J 4 bases short, with 10 bases between. Here the CDR3 reads CASSLDQGAYGYTF. The CDR3 DNA reads as TGTGCCAGCAGCTTAGATCAGGGTGCCTATGGCTACACCTTC.

The chain's CDR3 is CASSPPGNTEAFF. CDR3 DNA sequence: TGCGCCAGCAGCCCTCCGGGGAACACTGAAGCTTTCTTT. V is TRBV5-1 and J is TRBJ1-1; D is uncertain. CDR1 is SGHRS and CDR2 is YFSETQ in the germline V gene. Trimming took 4 bases from V and 1 from J, leaving 8 bases between them. The CDR3 length is 13 residues. The full variable domain, rest sourced from reference TRBV5-1 and TRBJ1-1, is KAGVTQTPRYLIKTRGQQVTLSCSPISGHRSVSWYQQTPGQGLQFLFEYFSETQRNKGNFPGRFSGRQFSNSRSEMNVSTLELGDSALYLCASSPPGNTEAFFGQGTRLTVV.

The chain is built from TRBV27 and TRBJ1-6; no firm D call. CDR1 and CDR2 from the germline V gene are MNHEY and SMNVEV (reference sequence). This CDR3 spans 16 amino acids. V dropped 3 bases and J dropped 0 bases, with 9 bases sitting between them. The CDR3 loop is CASSFLGSSYNSPLHF. CDR3 in DNA: TGTGCCAGCAGTTTCTTAGGGAGCTCCTATAATTCACCCCTCCACTTT.

The chain employs TRBV5-1 and TRBJ1-3; D is uncertain. The V and J ends lost 5 bases and 0 bases respectively, with 9 bases between them. The V gene's germline CDR1 is SGHRS and CDR2 YFSETQ. This CDR3 contains 14 residues. The CDR3 region has the DNA TGCGCCAGCAGACCTATTAACTCTGGAAACACCATATATTTT. It translates to CASRPINSGNTIYF.

The chain links TRBV3-1 (or the pseudogene TRBV3-2) to TRBJ1-1; D gene ambiguous. In germline, CDR1 is LGHDT, CDR2 YNNKEL (reference sequence). V was shortened by 0 bases and J by 11 bases, with 7 bases between the two germline ends. There are 11 residues in the CDR3. For the CDR3, the DNA is TGTGCCAGCAGCCAAGACGGTGCTGCTTTCTTT. It codes for CASSQDGAAFF.

V gene TRBV11-3 combines with J gene TRBJ2-1; 8 bases agree with TRBD2. This CDR3 has 14 amino acids. V shed 3 bases and J 8 bases; nucleotides not matched to a gene: 6. The V gene's germline CDR1 is SGHNT and CDR2 YENEEA. The DNA for the CDR3 is TGTGCCAGCAGCTTTCGGGAGGGCAACTATGAGCAGTTCTTC. This sequence encodes CASSFREGNYEQFF.

The chain joins TRBV7-9 to TRBJ1-2; D gene unclear. The V end was cut by 0 bases, the J end by 1 base, with 9 bases between. The germline V gene has CDR1 SEHNR and CDR2 FQNEAQ (reference sequence). CDR3 size: 15 residues. The DNA for the CDR3 is TGTGCCAGCAGCTTAGCGGTGGACTTTAACTATGGCTACACCTTC. Protein product: CASSLAVDFNYGYTF.

The genes are TRBV28 and TRBJ2-1, with TRBD2 as a possible D gene (6 bases). Germline V lookup: CDR1 MDHEN, CDR2 SYDVKM. V lost 2 bases and J 6 bases, leaving 11 bases between the germline ends. This CDR3 comprises 14 residues. This CDR3 is CASSLPGTFNEQFF. The DNA for the CDR3 is TGTGCCAGCAGTTTACCCGGGACTTTCAATGAGCAGTTCTTC.

The chain has TRBV15 and TRBJ1-1; maybe TRBD1 (6 bases). V lost 0 bases and J 0 bases, leaving 17 bases between the germline ends. CDR1 is LNHNV, CDR2 YYDKDF, per germline (reference sequence). The length of the CDR3 is 18 residues. The CDR3 loop reads CATSREGGAGGMNTEAFF. The CDR3 DNA sequence: TGTGCCACCAGCAGAGAAGGGGGGGCTGGAGGAATGAACACTGAAGCTTTCTTT.

The V call is TRBV6-5, the J call TRBJ1-4, with 7 bases matching TRBD1. Germline assignment: CDR1 MNHEY and CDR2 SVGAGI. Unmatched junction bases numbered 10, after V lost 6 bases and J lost 6 bases. The CDR3 is made up of 15 amino acids. This chain's CDR3 is CASRLEYQGDEKLFF. CDR3 sequence (DNA): TGTGCCAGCAGATTAGAATACCAGGGGGATGAAAAACTGTTTTTT.

The chain has TRBV28 and TRBJ2-7; TRBD2 is a possible D gene (5 bases). The CDR3 covers 15 residues. Looked up from germline, CDR1 is MDHEN and CDR2 is SYDVKM. The V end lost 7 bases, the J end lost 3 bases, and 19 bases lay between the germline ends. The CDR3, as DNA: TGTGCCAGCAAGACCGGGATGGGTGGGTACTACGAGCAGTACTTC. Protein: CASKTGMGGYYEQYF.

For this clone: Its ends do not fully match the called genes, so a read error is possible. The chain links TRBV6-5 to TRBJ1-1, with 8 bases that match TRBD1. Germline V CDR1 and CDR2: MNHEY, SVGAGI. This CDR3 is 13 amino acids long. In nucleotides, the CDR3 is TGTGCCAGCAAACGACAGGGGAACGCTGAAGCTTTCTTT. Amino acid sequence: CASKRQGNAEAFF.

This sequence joins TRBV12-3 or TRBV12-4 and TRBJ1-2; 7 bases line up with TRBD1. The CDR3 runs to 13 residues. Trimming took 3 bases from V and 4 from J; bases not matched to a gene: 2. CDR3 sequence (DNA): TGTGCCAGCAGTTTTGGGGACAGCTATGGCTACACCTTC. It encodes CASSFGDSYGYTF.

V is TRBV5-5 and J is TRBJ2-5; TRBD1 is a possible D gene (6 bases). There are 14 residues in the CDR3. Germline values: CDR1 SGHKS, CDR2 YYEKEE (reference sequence). V gave up 0 bases and J gave up 3 bases, with 9 bases separating them. The CDR3 reads CASSLVNREETQYF. CDR3 nucleotide sequence: TGTGCCAGCAGCTTGGTAAACAGGGAAGAGACCCAGTACTTC.

The rearrangement uses TRBV5-5 and TRBJ1-2; D possibly corresponds to TRBD1 (6 bases). Looked up from germline, CDR1 is SGHKS and CDR2 is YYEKEE (reference sequence). Trimming left V 4 bases short and J 6 bases short, with 16 bases between. The CDR3 length is 14 residues. CDR3 coding DNA: TGTGCCAGCAGCCGGAATACAGGGTTCGATGGCTACACCTTC. Its translation is CASSRNTGFDGYTF.

This chain links TRBV6-5 with TRBJ1-1, with a weak D call TRBD1 (5 bases). This CDR3 has 13 residues. V was clipped by 3 bases and J by 1 base, with 6 bases between them. Per germline, CDR1 MNHEY and CDR2 SVGAGI. For the CDR3, the DNA is TGTGCCAGCAGTTATGACAGGAACACTGAAGCTTTCTTT. Amino acid sequence: CASSYDRNTEAFF.